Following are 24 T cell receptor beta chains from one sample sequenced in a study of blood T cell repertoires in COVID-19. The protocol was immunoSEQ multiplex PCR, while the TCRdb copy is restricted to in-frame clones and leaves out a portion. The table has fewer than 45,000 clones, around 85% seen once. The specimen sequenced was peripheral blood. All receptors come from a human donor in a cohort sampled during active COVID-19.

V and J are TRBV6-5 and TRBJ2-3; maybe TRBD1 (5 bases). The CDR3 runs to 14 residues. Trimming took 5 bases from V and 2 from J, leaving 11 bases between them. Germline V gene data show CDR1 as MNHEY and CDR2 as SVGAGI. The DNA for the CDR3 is TGTGCCAGCAGTACCCAGGACACCACAGATACGCAGTATTTT. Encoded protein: CASSTQDTTDTQYF.

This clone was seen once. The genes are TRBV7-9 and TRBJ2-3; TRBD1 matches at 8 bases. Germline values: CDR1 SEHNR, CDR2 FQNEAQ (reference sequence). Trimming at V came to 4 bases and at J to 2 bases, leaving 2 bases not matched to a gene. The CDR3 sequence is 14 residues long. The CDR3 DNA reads TGTGCCAGCAGCTCGACAGGGGACACAGATACGCAGTATTTT. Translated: CASSSTGDTDTQYF.

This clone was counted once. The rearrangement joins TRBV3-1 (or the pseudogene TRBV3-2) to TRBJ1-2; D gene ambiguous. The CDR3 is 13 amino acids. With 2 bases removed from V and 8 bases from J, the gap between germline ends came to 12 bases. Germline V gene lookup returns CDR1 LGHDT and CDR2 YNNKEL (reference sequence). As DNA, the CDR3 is TGTGCCAGCAGCCAATCCGGGGTTGAGGGCTACACCTTC. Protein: CASSQSGVEGYTF.

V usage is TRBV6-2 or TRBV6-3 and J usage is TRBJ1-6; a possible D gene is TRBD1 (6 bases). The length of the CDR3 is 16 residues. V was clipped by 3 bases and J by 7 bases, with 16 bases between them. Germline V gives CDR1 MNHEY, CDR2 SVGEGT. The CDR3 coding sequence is TGTGCCAGCAGTTATCCTTGGACAGAGAAAAATTCACCCCTCCACTTT. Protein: CASSYPWTEKNSPLHF.

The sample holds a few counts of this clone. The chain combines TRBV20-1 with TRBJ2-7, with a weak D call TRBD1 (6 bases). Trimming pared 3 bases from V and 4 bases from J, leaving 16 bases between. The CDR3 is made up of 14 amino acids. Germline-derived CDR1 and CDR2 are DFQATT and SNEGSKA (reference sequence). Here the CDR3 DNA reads TGCAGTGCTAGTGTGCAGGGGCAGAGGTACGAGCAGTACTTC. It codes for CSASVQGQRYEQYF.

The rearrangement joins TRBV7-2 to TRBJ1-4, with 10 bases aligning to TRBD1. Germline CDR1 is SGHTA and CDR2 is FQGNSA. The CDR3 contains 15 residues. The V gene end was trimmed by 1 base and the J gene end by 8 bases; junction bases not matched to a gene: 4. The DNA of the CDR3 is TGTGCCAGCAGCTTAGTAGGGGACAGGGGAGAAAAACTGTTTTTT. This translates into CASSLVGDRGEKLFF.

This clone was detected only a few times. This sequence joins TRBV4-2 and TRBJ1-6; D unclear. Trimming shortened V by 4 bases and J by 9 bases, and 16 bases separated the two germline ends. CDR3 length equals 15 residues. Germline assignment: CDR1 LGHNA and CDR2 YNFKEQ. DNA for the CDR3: TGTGCCAGCAGCCTCCGTAATGGGGAGGGTTCACCCCTCCACTTT. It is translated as CASSLRNGEGSPLHF.

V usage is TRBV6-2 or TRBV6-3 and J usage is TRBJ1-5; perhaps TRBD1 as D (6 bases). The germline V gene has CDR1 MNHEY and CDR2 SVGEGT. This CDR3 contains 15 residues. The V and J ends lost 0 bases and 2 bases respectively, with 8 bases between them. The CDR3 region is CASSYSGGGNQPQHF. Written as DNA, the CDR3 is TGTGCCAGCAGTTACTCAGGGGGAGGCAATCAGCCCCAGCATTTT.

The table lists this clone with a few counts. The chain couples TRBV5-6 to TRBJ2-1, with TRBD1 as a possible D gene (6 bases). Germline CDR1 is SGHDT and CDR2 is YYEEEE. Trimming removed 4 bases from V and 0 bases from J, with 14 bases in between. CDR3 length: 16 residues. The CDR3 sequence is CASSLYTGISYNEQFF. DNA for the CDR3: TGTGCCAGCAGCCTATATACAGGGATCTCCTACAATGAGCAGTTCTTC. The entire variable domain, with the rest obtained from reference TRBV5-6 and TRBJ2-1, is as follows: DAGVTQSPTHLIKTRGQQVTLRCSPKSGHDTVSWYQQALGQGPQFIFQYYEEEERQRGNFPDRFSGHQFPNYSSELNVNALLLGDSALYLCASSLYTGISYNEQFFGPGTRLTVL.

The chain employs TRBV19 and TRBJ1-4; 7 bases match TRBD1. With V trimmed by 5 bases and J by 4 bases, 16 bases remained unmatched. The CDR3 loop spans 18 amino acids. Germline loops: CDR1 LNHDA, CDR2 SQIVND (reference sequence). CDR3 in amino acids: CASSHRGLGPQLNEKLFF. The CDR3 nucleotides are TGTGCCAGTAGTCACAGGGGCCTCGGACCCCAACTTAATGAAAAACTGTTTTTT.

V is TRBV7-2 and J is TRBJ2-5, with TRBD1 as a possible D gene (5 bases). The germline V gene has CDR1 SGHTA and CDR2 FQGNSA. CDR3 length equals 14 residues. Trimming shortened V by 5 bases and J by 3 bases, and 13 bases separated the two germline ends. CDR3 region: CASSQQARKETQYF. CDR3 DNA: TGTGCCAGCAGCCAACAGGCCCGGAAAGAGACCCAGTACTTC.

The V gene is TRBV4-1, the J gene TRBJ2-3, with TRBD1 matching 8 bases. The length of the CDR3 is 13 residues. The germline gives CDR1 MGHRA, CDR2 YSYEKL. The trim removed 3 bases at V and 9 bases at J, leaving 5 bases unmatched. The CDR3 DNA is TGCGCCAGCAGCCATCTGACAGGGGACACGCAGTATTTT. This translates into CASSHLTGDTQYF.

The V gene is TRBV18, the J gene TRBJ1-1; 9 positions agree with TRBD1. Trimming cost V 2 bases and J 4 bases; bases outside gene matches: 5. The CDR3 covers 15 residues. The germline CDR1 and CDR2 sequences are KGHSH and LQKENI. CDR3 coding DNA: TGTGCCAGCTCACCAGGGACAGGGACGGGCACTGAAGCTTTCTTT. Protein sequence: CASSPGTGTGTEAFF.

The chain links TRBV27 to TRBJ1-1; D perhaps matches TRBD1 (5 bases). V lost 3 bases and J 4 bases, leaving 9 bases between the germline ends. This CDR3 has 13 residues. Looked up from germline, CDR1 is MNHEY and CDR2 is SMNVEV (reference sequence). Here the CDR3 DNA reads TGTGCCAGCAGTTTCAATCAGGGCACTGAAGCTTTCTTT. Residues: CASSFNQGTEAFF.

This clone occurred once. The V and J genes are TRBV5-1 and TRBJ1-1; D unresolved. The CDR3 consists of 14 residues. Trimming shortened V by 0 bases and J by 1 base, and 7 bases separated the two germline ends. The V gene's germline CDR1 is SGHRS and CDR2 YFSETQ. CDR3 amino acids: CASSLGHWNTEAFF. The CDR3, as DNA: TGCGCCAGCAGCTTGGGACATTGGAACACTGAAGCTTTCTTT.

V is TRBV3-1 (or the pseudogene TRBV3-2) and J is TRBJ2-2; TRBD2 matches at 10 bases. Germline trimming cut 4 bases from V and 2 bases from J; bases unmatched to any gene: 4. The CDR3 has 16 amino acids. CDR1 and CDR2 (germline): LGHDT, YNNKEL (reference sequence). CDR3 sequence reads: CASSRPSGGNTGELFF. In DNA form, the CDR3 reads TGTGCCAGCAGCCGACCTAGCGGGGGTAACACCGGGGAGCTGTTTTTT.

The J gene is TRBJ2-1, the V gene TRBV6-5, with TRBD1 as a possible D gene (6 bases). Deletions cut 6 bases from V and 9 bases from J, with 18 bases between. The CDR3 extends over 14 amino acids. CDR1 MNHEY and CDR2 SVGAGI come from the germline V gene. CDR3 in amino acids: CASSSGTPRTEQFF. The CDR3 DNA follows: TGTGCCAGCAGCTCCGGGACACCTAGGACTGAGCAGTTCTTC.

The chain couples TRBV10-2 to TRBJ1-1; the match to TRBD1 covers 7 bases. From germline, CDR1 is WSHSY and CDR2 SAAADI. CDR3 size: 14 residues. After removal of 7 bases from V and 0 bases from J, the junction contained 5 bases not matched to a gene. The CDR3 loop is CASTPGGMNTEAFF. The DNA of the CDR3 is TGCGCCAGCACACCAGGGGGGATGAACACTGAAGCTTTCTTT.

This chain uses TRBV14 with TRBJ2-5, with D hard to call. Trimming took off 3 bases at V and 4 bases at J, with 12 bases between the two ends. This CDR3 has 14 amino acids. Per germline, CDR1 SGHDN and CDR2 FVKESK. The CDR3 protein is CASSQPSTGETQYF. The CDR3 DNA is TGTGCCAGCAGCCAGCCATCTACTGGAGAGACCCAGTACTTC.

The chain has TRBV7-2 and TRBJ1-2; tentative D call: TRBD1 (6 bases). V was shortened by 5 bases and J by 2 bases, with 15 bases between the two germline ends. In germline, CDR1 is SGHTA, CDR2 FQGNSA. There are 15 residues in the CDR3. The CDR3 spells CASSPDGGRNYGYTF. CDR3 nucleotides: TGTGCCAGCAGCCCAGATGGGGGCAGGAACTATGGCTACACCTTC.

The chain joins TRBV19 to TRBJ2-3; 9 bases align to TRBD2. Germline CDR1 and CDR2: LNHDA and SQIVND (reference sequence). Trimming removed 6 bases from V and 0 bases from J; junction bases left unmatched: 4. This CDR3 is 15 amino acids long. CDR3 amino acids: CASSLGLASTDTQYF. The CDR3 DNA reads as TGTGCCAGTAGCCTGGGACTAGCCAGCACAGATACGCAGTATTTT.

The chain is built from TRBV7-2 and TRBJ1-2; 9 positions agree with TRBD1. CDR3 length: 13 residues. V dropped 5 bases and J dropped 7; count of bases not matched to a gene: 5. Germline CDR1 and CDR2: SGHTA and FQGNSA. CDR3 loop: CASSIQGAAGYTF. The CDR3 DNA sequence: TGTGCCAGCAGCATACAGGGGGCGGCTGGCTACACCTTC.

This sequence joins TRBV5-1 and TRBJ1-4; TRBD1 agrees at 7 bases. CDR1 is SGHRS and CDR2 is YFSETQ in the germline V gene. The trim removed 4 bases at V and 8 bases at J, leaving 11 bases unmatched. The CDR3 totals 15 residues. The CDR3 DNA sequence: TGCGCCAGCAGCACTCAAGAGGGGGCTCTGGAAAAACTGTTTTTT. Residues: CASSTQEGALEKLFF.

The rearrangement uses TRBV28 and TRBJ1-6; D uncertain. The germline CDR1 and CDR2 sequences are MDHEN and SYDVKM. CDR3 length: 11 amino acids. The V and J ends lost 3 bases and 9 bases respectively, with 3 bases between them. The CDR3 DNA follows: TGTGCCAGCAGTTTCAGTTCACCCCTCCACTTT. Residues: CASSFSSPLHF.